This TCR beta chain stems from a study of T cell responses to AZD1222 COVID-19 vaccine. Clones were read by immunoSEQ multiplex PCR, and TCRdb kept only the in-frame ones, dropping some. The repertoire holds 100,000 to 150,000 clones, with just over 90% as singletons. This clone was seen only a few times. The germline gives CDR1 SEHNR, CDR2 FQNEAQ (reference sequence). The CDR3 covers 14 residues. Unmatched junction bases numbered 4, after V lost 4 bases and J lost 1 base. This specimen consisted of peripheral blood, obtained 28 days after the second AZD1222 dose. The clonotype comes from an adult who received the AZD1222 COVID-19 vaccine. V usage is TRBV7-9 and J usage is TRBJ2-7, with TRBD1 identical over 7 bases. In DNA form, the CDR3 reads TGTGCCAGCAGCTGGGACAGCCGATCCTACGAGCAGTACTTC. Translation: CASSWDSRSYEQYF.